This TCR beta chain stems from a study of cytomegalovirus exposure and HLA in healthy donors. CDR3 length equals 14 residues. V lost 4 bases and J lost 3, with 13 bases in between. The germline V gene has CDR1 SNHLY and CDR2 FYNNEI. The data were produced by immunoSEQ multiplex PCR, yet TCRdb's version contains in-frame clones alone and is incomplete. The sample shows about 130,000 clones, roughly 87% of them seen only once. The sample comprised PBMCs. This clonotype originated in a woman younger than 35 in good health and CMV-seronegative. The V and J genes are TRBV2 and TRBJ2-7, with D possibly matching TRBD2 (6 bases). CDR3 amino acids: CASSGSLGGYEQYF. CDR3 coding DNA: TGTGCCAGCAGTGGTTCGTTGGGGGGCTACGAGCAGTACTTC.